The TCR beta chain under discussion was sequenced for a study of Ad26.COV2.S vaccination and SARS-CoV-2 variants. Study details: By the intramuscular route, Ad26.COV2.S was given once, or twice 56 days apart.

Profiling relied on immunoSEQ multiplex PCR, and the TCRdb table lists in-frame clones only, not all of them. The table shows under 550,000 clones, with approximately 90% occurring only once. CDR1 and CDR2 from the germline V gene are SEHNR and FQNEAQ (reference sequence). Trimming took 1 base from V and 2 from J; bases not matched to a gene: 5. The CDR3 has 17 residues. The treatment was: roughly 20 received Ad26.COV2.S at low or high dose, single or two shots; 5 received placebo; per-sample allocation not given. Day 63 after the first injection of vaccine or placebo was the sampling time. This Boston cohort included adults aged 18-55 years. This clone was observed a few times.

This sequence was found in a person between 18 and 59 years old who received the Ad26.COV2.S COVID-19 vaccine or a placebo. This chain connects TRBV7-9 to TRBJ2-5, with 12 nucleotides matching TRBD1. The sequenced sample was peripheral blood, obtained in a trial of Ad26.COV2.S vaccine versus placebo. This chain's CDR3 is CASSLGDRGLGQETQYF. The CDR3 DNA reads as TGTGCCAGCAGCTTAGGGGACAGGGGGCTTGGGCAAGAGACCCAGTACTTC.